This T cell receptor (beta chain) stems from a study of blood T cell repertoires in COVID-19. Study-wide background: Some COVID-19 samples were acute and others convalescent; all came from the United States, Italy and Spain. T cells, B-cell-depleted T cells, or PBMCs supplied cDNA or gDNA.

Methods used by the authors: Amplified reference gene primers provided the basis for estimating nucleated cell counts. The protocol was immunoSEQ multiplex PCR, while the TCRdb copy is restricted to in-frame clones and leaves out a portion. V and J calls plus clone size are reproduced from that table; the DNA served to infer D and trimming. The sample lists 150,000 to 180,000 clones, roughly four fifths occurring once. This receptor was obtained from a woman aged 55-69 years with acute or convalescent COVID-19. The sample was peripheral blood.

CDR3 sequence: CASSSGQAQETQYF. CDR3 nucleotide sequence: TGTGCCAGCAGCTCAGGACAGGCTCAAGAGACCCAGTACTTC. The chain recombines TRBV5-4 with TRBJ2-5, with TRBD1 matching 7 bases. Germline CDR1 reads SGHNT; CDR2 reads YYREEE (reference sequence). The CDR3 contains 14 residues. V dropped 3 bases and J dropped 2; count of bases not matched to a gene: 4.